The present TCR beta chain was sequenced within a study of human T cells and chemical hapten exposure. Study overall: There were per-sample TCR yield variations, arising mainly from small pooled library volume differences. General study results and limits: Significantly more large CDR3 similarity clusters arose among expanded TCRs than among controls. TCRs at high frequency, those above 1 in 1000, did not change with DPC sensitization.

Trimming shortened V by 5 bases and J by 0 bases, and 23 bases separated the two germline ends. This CDR3 is 19 amino acids long. Germline assignment: CDR1 SEHNR and CDR2 FQNEAQ (reference sequence). This clonotype was seen repeatedly, ten times or more. Its antigen is currently unknown. In the library, unique molecular identifiers were attached to individual cDNA molecules. TCRdb analysed the RACE reads with MiXCR anew, one entry per CDR3 protein. The repertoire holds about 120,000 distinct CDR3 sequences, with 13% as singletons. The time point: pre-sensitization, week 0. Treatment here: therapeutic diphenylcyclopropenone sensitization with weekly scalp DPC.

The chain links TRBV7-9 to TRBJ1-3; D is unclear. This TCR derives from a woman between 18 and 30 years old with alopecia areata. Some clones in this sample may be carry-over from other donors' samples. The sequencing used whole blood, collected in connection with sensitization to the hapten diphenylcyclopropenone (DPC). The CDR3 DNA reads TGTGCCAGCAGCCCCAGTTGGGCGGACTGGCCTGGCTCTGGAAACACCATATATTTT. Its protein is CASSPSWADWPGSGNTIYF. The variable domain in full, with the rest retrieved from reference TRBV7-9 and TRBJ1-3, is DTGVSQNPRHKITKRGQNVTFRCDPISEHNRLYWYRQTLGQGPEFLTYFQNEAQLEKSRLLSDRFSAERPKGSFSTLEIQRTEQGDSAMYLCASSPSWADWPGSGNTIYFGEGSWLTVV.